This T cell receptor (beta chain) was captured in a study of T cell changes during pregnancy in multiple sclerosis (dated by TCRdb to the late 2010s). For the study in its entirety: The study looked at changes in the T cell repertoire across pregnancy in women with multiple sclerosis.

Counted from cysteine to phenylalanine, this CDR3 has 13 amino acids. Here the CDR3 DNA is all that survives: 39 bases in frame from base 1. Trimming costs V 8 bases and J 1 base, and their ends lie 11 bases apart. The germline V gene encodes CDR1 MDHEN and CDR2 SYDVKM. As to this clone: This clone's antigen is unknown. Per-base quality was not reported, and no clone a single base away is much larger than it.

The library came from the immunoSEQ multiplex PCR assay. TCRdb took this table from immuneACCESS and kept in-frame rearrangements with V and J called. Such tables lack part of the clones; where checked against another copy, unresolved V genes explain under half of the gap, and the rest is unexplained. This sample lists 50,000 to 60,000 clones; over 75% were detected once. Under 2% of the sample rests with the top ten. Sequences were derived from peripheral blood, sampled after pregnancy. This receptor was identified in a female donor with multiple sclerosis, enrolled in a pregnancy study. The receptor chain draws on TRBV28 and TRBJ1-2, with no D gene named confidently. The CDR3 reads CASGAGSNYGYTF. The DNA reads TGTGCCAGCGGCGCCGGGAGTAACTATGGCTACACCTTC.